One sample yielded the 29 T cell receptor beta chains listed below, sequenced in a study of T cell responses to AZD1222 COVID-19 vaccine. Assay: immunoSEQ multiplex PCR; the TCRdb copy retains only in-frame clones and omits some. Of 120,000 or so clones in the sample, around nine tenths were seen once. Sequenced material: peripheral blood, taken on day 0 of MenACWY control vaccination. These receptors were taken from an adult in good health.

This clone was seen a few times. The rearrangement joins TRBV5-4 to TRBJ2-5; 10 bases are a match to TRBD2. The CDR3 consists of 16 residues. Germline lookup yields CDR1 SGHNT and CDR2 YYREEE (reference sequence). V lost 5 bases, J lost 5 bases, and 12 bases stayed unmatched. CDR3 residues: CASRPAWASGSETQYF. The CDR3 DNA reads as TGTGCCAGCAGGCCGGCGTGGGCTAGCGGGAGCGAGACCCAGTACTTC.

The chain uses TRBV19 and TRBJ2-5, with D maybe TRBD1 (5 bases). Germline CDR1 and CDR2: LNHDA and SQIVND (reference sequence). Trimming removed 8 bases from V and 5 bases from J, with 12 bases in between. This CDR3 comprises 12 residues. DNA of the CDR3: TGTGCCAGTCTGGGGCCGCGGGAGACCCAGTACTTC. This codes for CASLGPRETQYF.

The CDR3 loop reads CASRSQGGNQPQHF. In nucleotides, the CDR3 is TGTGCCAGCAGGTCACAGGGGGGCAATCAGCCCCAGCATTTT. V gene TRBV27 combines with J gene TRBJ1-5, with 8 nucleotides matching TRBD1. V gave up 6 bases and J gave up 2 bases; unmatched junction bases: 3. The CDR3 covers 14 residues. From germline, CDR1 is MNHEY and CDR2 SMNVEV (reference sequence).

The chain combines TRBV4-3 with TRBJ2-2; D possibly corresponds to TRBD1 (6 bases). The V gene's germline CDR1 is LGHNA and CDR2 YSLEER. V was cut by 5 bases and J by 3 bases, with 19 bases left in between. This CDR3 region has 17 residues. CDR3 in amino acids: CASSGPIGTYDTGELFF. The CDR3 bases are TGCGCCAGCAGCGGACCGATCGGGACATACGACACCGGGGAGCTGTTTTTT.

The rearrangement joins TRBV4-3 to TRBJ1-5, with D hard to call. This CDR3 has 13 residues. The ends were cut back, 2 bases at V and 5 bases at J, with 7 bases in the middle. Looked up from germline, CDR1 is LGHNA and CDR2 is YSLEER. The CDR3, as DNA: TGCGCCAGCAGCCAAATACGCGATCAGCCCCAGCATTTT. This encodes CASSQIRDQPQHF.

The rearrangement uses TRBV19 and TRBJ2-7; a weak D match, TRBD1 (5 bases). Looked up from germline, CDR1 is LNHDA and CDR2 is SQIVND (reference sequence). The CDR3 covers 15 residues. Trimming pared 4 bases from V and 0 bases from J, leaving 13 bases between. CDR3 coding DNA: TGTGCCAGTAGTACCCCATGGGGCAGCTCCTACGAGCAGTACTTC. Residues: CASSTPWGSSYEQYF.

The chain combines TRBV18 with TRBJ1-1; 7 bases are shared with TRBD1. Germline loops: CDR1 KGHSH, CDR2 LQKENI. There are 16 residues in the CDR3. The V gene end was trimmed by 3 bases and the J gene end by 4 bases; junction bases not matched to a gene: 11. Written as DNA, the CDR3 is TGTGCCAGCTCACCTACAAGAGGGGGCTGGATCACTGAAGCTTTCTTT. Translated, it gives CASSPTRGGWITEAFF. Full variable domain (rest looked up from reference TRBV18 and TRBJ1-1): NAGVMQNPRHLVRRRGQEARLRCSPMKGHSHVYWYRQLPEEGLKFMVYLQKENIIDESGMPKERFSAEFPKEGPSILRIQQVVRGDSAAYFCASSPTRGGWITEAFFGQGTRLTVV.

The rearrangement uses TRBV25-1 and TRBJ2-1; D is perhaps TRBD1 (6 bases). In germline, CDR1 is MGHDK, CDR2 SYGVNS. Trimming stripped 8 bases from V and 4 bases from J, with 15 bases between. The CDR3 contains 14 residues. As DNA, the CDR3 is TGTGCCAGCGTCCGGCAGGGGACGTACAATGAGCAGTTCTTC. It translates to CASVRQGTYNEQFF.

The chain employs TRBV3-1 (or the pseudogene TRBV3-2) and TRBJ2-6; no firm D call. CDR1 is LGHDT, CDR2 YNNKEL, per germline (reference sequence). Trimming cost V 3 bases and J 0 bases, with 9 bases left between them. The CDR3 is 16 amino acids. In DNA form, the CDR3 reads TGTGCCAGCAGCCAGACTTACACCTCTGGGGCCAACGTCCTGACTTTC. Its protein is CASSQTYTSGANVLTF.

The chain combines TRBV30 with TRBJ1-6, with a weak D call TRBD1 (5 bases). The V gene's germline CDR1 is GTSNPN and CDR2 SVGIG (reference sequence). The V gene lost 1 base and the J gene lost 14 bases, with 12 bases spanning the gap. This CDR3 spans 12 amino acids. The CDR3 sequence: CAWSARDLTLHF. CDR3 coding DNA: TGTGCCTGGAGTGCCAGGGACTTAACCCTCCACTTT.

As to this clone: Other DNA sequences in the sample encode the same CDR3. This sequence joins TRBV6-5 and TRBJ2-7; 7 bases are shared with TRBD2. Germline CDR1 MNHEY, CDR2 SVGAGI. The CDR3 sequence is 14 residues long. J lost 3 bases, V lost 4 bases, and 6 bases had no gene match. The CDR3 coding sequence is TGTGCCAGCAGTTCCGGACTAGGGAGCTACGAGCAGTACTTC. It translates to CASSSGLGSYEQYF.

The chain employs TRBV11-2 and TRBJ2-5; 10 bases agree with TRBD1. The V and J ends lost 5 bases and 4 bases, in that order; junction bases with no gene match: 13. Germline V gene sequence: CDR1 SGHAT, CDR2 FQNNGV. The CDR3 loop spans 17 amino acids. Written as DNA, the CDR3 is TGTGCCAGCAGCACGAAAACCGGGACAGGGGTACCAGAGACCCAGTACTTC. Translated, it gives CASSTKTGTGVPETQYF.

The CDR3 region is CASSPPLQETQYF. The CDR3 DNA sequence: TGTGCCAGCTCACCACCCCTCCAAGAGACCCAGTACTTC. The J gene is TRBJ2-5, the V gene TRBV18; D is uncertain. Deletions cut 0 bases from V and 1 base from J, with 3 bases between. Germline V gene lookup returns CDR1 KGHSH and CDR2 LQKENI. This CDR3 has 13 residues.

This sequence joins TRBV9 and TRBJ2-1, with TRBD1 identical over 8 bases. The CDR3 consists of 15 residues. The germline CDR1 and CDR2 sequences are SGDLS and YYNGEE. Losses at the gene ends were 2 bases for V and 7 bases for J; bases not matched to a gene: 8. CDR3 in DNA: TGTGCCAGCAGCGTCTTAGGACAGGGAAATAATGAGCAGTTCTTC. Translating it yields CASSVLGQGNNEQFF.

The rearrangement links TRBV9 to TRBJ1-6; the D is unclear. CDR3 length: 12 residues. Trimming left V 2 bases short and J 5 bases short, with 2 bases between. Per germline, CDR1 SGDLS and CDR2 YYNGEE. The CDR3: CASSVNNSPLHF. CDR3 nucleotide sequence: TGTGCCAGCAGCGTGAATAATTCACCCCTCCACTTT.

The sample holds one count of this clone. The chain joins TRBV6-5 to TRBJ2-7; D unresolved. The CDR3 runs to 14 residues. Trimming took off 8 bases at V and 0 bases at J, with 14 bases between the two ends. CDR1 and CDR2 (germline): MNHEY, SVGAGI. CDR3 loop: CASRMGFSSYEQYF. As DNA, the CDR3 is TGTGCCAGCCGCATGGGTTTTAGCTCCTACGAGCAGTACTTC.

This clone is a singleton in its sample. The chain recombines TRBV28 with TRBJ1-1; D uncertain. V lost 1 base, J lost 1 base, and 10 bases lay in between. The germline V gene encodes CDR1 MDHEN and CDR2 SYDVKM. CDR3 length: 15 residues. CDR3 sequence reads: CASSLFQSTNTEAFF. The CDR3 region has the DNA TGTGCCAGCAGTTTATTTCAAAGTACGAACACTGAAGCTTTCTTT.

The V gene is TRBV11-3, the J gene TRBJ2-2; the match to TRBD2 covers 8 bases. Germline V gives CDR1 SGHNT, CDR2 YENEEA. The CDR3 is 13 amino acids. V gave up 3 bases and J gave up 12 bases; unmatched junction bases: 6. Here the CDR3 reads CASSFSGASKLFF. In DNA, the CDR3 is TGTGCCAGCAGCTTTAGCGGGGCCAGTAAGCTGTTTTTT. Full variable domain (rest looked up from reference TRBV11-3 and TRBJ2-2): EAGVVQSPRYKIIEKKQPVAFWCNPISGHNTLYWYLQNLGQGPELLIRYENEEAVDDSQLPKDRFSAERLKGVDSTLKIQPAELGDSAVYLCASSFSGASKLFFGEGSRLTVL.

This clone was observed a handful of times. J is TRBJ1-6 and V is TRBV3-1 (or the pseudogene TRBV3-2), with TRBD1 as a possible D gene (6 bases). The V and J ends lost 6 bases and 7 bases respectively, with 13 bases between them. CDR3 length equals 14 residues. Germline V gene sequence: CDR1 LGHDT, CDR2 YNNKEL (reference sequence). The CDR3 spells CASRPGAANSPLHF. For the CDR3, the DNA is TGTGCCAGCAGACCAGGGGCAGCAAATTCACCCCTCCACTTT.

The gene calls are TRBV5-4 and TRBJ1-2; a possible D gene is TRBD1 (6 bases). Looked up from germline, CDR1 is SGHNT and CDR2 is YYREEE (reference sequence). The CDR3 has 16 residues. The ends were cut back, 0 bases at V and 6 bases at J, with 18 bases in the middle. The DNA for the CDR3 is TGTGCCAGCAGCTTGGATGGAGGGGGTGATTTCGATGGCTACACCTTC. Its translation is CASSLDGGGDFDGYTF.

This clone has only one observation. CDR3: CASSLLGQGWYEQYF. CDR3 DNA: TGTGCCAGCAGCTTACTCGGACAGGGGTGGTACGAGCAGTACTTC. The chain uses TRBV11-3 and TRBJ2-7, with TRBD1 identical over 9 bases. V lost 2 bases and J lost 4; bases outside the gene matches: 6. CDR3 size: 15 residues. The V gene's germline CDR1 is SGHNT and CDR2 YENEEA.

The chain employs TRBV7-9 and TRBJ2-1; maybe TRBD2 (6 bases). The CDR3 runs 13 residues. The V gene's germline CDR1 is SEHNR and CDR2 FQNEAQ (reference sequence). The ends were cut back, 8 bases at V and 4 bases at J, with 12 bases in the middle. This CDR3 reads CASVAAVYNEQFF. CDR3 nucleotides: TGTGCCAGCGTAGCGGCCGTTTACAATGAGCAGTTCTTC.

The chain employs TRBV7-3 and TRBJ2-1; the D gene is possibly TRBD1 (6 bases). The V end was cut by 2 bases, the J end by 4 bases, with 12 bases between. This CDR3 comprises 15 residues. Germline CDR1 is SGHTA and CDR2 is FQGTGA. Written as DNA, the CDR3 is TGTGCCAGCAGCTTACAAGGGGGTTTGTACAATGAGCAGTTCTTC. Its protein is CASSLQGGLYNEQFF.

The rearrangement links TRBV14 to TRBJ1-1; D uncertain. This CDR3 has 13 amino acids. Germline V gene lookup returns CDR1 SGHDN and CDR2 FVKESK. The V end lost 0 bases, the J end lost 1 base, and 3 bases lay between the germline ends. CDR3 region: CASSQDQNTEAFF. The CDR3 DNA follows: TGTGCCAGCAGCCAAGACCAGAACACTGAAGCTTTCTTT.

CDR3 in amino acids: CASSSGTSGSRGELFF. CDR3 nucleotides: TGTGCCAGCAGTTCAGGGACTAGCGGGAGCAGGGGGGAGCTGTTTTTT. V gene TRBV7-3 combines with J gene TRBJ2-2, with TRBD2 identical over 14 bases. V was pared by 6 bases and J by 8 bases, with 8 bases of the junction left unmatched. CDR3 length: 16 residues. The V gene's germline CDR1 is SGHTA and CDR2 FQGTGA.

This sequence joins TRBV10-3 and TRBJ1-1; D is unclear. This CDR3 contains 15 residues. CDR1 and CDR2 (germline): ENHRY, SYGVKD. Trimming cost V 2 bases and J 1 base, with 11 bases left between them. CDR3 residues: CAISEEDFQNTEAFF. In DNA, the CDR3 is TGTGCCATCAGTGAGGAGGACTTCCAGAACACTGAAGCTTTCTTT.

The V gene is TRBV7-9, the J gene TRBJ1-5; unclear D gene. V lost 4 bases and J lost 4, with 5 bases in between. The CDR3 is made up of 12 amino acids. CDR1 is SEHNR and CDR2 is FQNEAQ in the germline V gene (reference sequence). In DNA, the CDR3 is TGTGCCAGCAGCTCCGGGAATCAGCCCCAGCATTTT. Translated, it gives CASSSGNQPQHF.

V usage is TRBV6-2 or TRBV6-3 and J usage is TRBJ2-7; no clear D gene. V was pared by 6 bases and J by 2 bases, with 8 bases between. From germline, CDR1 is MNHEY and CDR2 SVGEGT. This CDR3 comprises 12 residues. CDR3 coding DNA: TGTGCCAGCAGCAGACTCGCCTACGAGCAGTACTTC. Protein sequence: CASSRLAYEQYF.

The chain couples TRBV11-2 to TRBJ2-1; 12 positions match TRBD2. The CDR3 runs 14 residues. Germline assignment: CDR1 SGHAT and CDR2 FQNNGV. The V and J ends lost 5 bases and 7 bases, in that order; junction bases with no gene match: 3. The CDR3 spells CASSPGLAGNEQFF. The CDR3 DNA reads TGTGCCAGCAGCCCGGGACTAGCGGGTAATGAGCAGTTCTTC.